The clone carrying this T cell receptor beta chain was observed once. What it binds is not known. The sample belongs to a study of shared clonotypes between healthy human individuals. Notes on the study in general: Estimated richness was generally greater in naive than memory subsets. Clonotype sharing levels among donors were expected to vary with sequencing depth.

The assay was immunoSEQ multiplex PCR, and TCRdb's table has in-frame clones only and misses some. The repertoire includes around 2.5 million clones, approximately 94% of them detected once, and around 0.37% sits in the top ten. V was shortened by 2 bases and J by 5 bases, with 13 bases between the two germline ends. Germline-derived CDR1 and CDR2 are MNHEY and SVGAGI. The CDR3 runs 16 residues. Sequencing was performed on naive CD4+ T cells from PBMCs. Indicated subset: CD45RA+ positively selected. The source is a man younger than 35 in good health. Some clones in this sample may be carry-over from other donors' samples. The chain joins TRBV6-5 to TRBJ1-6; tentative D call: TRBD1 (5 bases). The CDR3 loop reads CASSYTGRIDNSPLHF. CDR3 sequence (DNA): TGTGCCAGCAGTTACACGGGGCGTATAGATAATTCACCCCTCCACTTT.